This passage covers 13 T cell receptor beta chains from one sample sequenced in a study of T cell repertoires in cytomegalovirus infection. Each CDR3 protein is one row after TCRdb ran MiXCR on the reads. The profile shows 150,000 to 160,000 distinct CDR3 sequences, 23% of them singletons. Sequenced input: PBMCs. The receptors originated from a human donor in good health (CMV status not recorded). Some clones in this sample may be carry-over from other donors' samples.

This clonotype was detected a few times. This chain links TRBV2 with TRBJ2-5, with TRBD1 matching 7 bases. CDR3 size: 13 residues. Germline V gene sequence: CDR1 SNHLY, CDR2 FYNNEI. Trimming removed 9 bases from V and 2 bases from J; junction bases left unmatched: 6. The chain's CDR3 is CARSGQAQETQYF. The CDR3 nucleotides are TGTGCCAGATCCGGACAGGCTCAAGAGACCCAGTACTTC.

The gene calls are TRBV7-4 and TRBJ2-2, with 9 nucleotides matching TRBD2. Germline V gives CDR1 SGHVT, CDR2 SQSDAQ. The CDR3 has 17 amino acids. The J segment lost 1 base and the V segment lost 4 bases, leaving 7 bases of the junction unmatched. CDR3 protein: CASSSILAGENTGELFF. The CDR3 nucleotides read TGTGCCAGCAGCTCCATTTTAGCGGGGGAGAACACCGGGGAGCTGTTTTTT.

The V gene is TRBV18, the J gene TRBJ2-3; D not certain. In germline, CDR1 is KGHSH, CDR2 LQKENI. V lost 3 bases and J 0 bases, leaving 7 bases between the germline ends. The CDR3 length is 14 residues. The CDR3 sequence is CASSPGLSTDTQYF. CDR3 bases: TGTGCCAGCTCACCGGGATTGAGCACAGATACGCAGTATTTT.

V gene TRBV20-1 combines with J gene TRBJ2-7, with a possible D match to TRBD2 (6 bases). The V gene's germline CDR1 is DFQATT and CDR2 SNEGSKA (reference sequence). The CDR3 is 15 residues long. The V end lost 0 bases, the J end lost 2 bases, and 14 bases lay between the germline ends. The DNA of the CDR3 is TGCAGTGCTAGAGATCCCCGGGACTCTACCTACGAGCAGTACTTC. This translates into CSARDPRDSTYEQYF.

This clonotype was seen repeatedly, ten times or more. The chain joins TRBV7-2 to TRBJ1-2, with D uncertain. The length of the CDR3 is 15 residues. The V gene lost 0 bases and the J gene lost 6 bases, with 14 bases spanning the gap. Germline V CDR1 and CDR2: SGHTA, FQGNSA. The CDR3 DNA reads TGTGCCAGCAGCTTAGCGCGGGGAGGGCAGAATGGCTACACCTTC. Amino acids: CASSLARGGQNGYTF.

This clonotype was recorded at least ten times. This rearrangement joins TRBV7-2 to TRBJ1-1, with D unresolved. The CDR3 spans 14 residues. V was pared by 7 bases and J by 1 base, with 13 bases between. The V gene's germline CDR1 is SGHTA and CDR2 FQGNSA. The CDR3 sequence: CASTQRTPNTEAFF. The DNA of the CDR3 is TGTGCCAGCACCCAAAGGACCCCGAACACTGAAGCTTTCTTT. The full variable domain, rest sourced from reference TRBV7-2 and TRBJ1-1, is GAGVSQSPSNKVTEKGKDVELRCDPISGHTALYWYRQSLGQGLEFLIYFQGNSAPDKSGLPSDRFSAERTGGSVSTLTIQRTQQEDSAVYLCASTQRTPNTEAFFGQGTRLTVV.

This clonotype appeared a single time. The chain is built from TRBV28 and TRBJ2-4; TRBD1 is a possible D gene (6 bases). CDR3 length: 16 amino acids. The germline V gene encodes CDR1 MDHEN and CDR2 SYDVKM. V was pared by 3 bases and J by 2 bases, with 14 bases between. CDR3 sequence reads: CASSFPGTTTKNIQYF. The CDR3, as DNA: TGTGCCAGCAGTTTCCCCGGGACAACCACCAAAAACATTCAGTACTTC.

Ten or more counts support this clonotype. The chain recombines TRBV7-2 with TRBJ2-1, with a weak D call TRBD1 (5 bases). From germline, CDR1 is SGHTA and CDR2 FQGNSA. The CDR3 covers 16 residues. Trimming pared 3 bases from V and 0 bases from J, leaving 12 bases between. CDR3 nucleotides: TGTGCCAGCAGCTTTTGGGGCCTAAGCTCCTACAATGAGCAGTTCTTC. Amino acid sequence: CASSFWGLSSYNEQFF.

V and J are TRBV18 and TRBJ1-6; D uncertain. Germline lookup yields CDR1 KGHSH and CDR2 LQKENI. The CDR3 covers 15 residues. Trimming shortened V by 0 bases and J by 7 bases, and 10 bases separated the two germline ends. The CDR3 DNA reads TGTGCCAGCTCACCACCAGGAGACCCCAATTCACCCCTCCACTTT. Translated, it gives CASSPPGDPNSPLHF. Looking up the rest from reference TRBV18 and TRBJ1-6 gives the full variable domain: NAGVMQNPRHLVRRRGQEARLRCSPMKGHSHVYWYRQLPEEGLKFMVYLQKENIIDESGMPKERFSAEFPKEGPSILRIQQVVRGDSAAYFCASSPPGDPNSPLHFGNGTRLTVT.

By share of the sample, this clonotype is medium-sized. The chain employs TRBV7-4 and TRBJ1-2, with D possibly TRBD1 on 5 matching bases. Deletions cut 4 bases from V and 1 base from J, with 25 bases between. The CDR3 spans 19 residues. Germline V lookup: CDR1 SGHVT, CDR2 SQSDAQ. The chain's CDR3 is CASSSTRSRDRWDNYGYTF. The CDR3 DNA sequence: TGTGCCAGCAGCTCCACCCGCAGCAGGGATAGGTGGGATAACTATGGCTACACCTTC.

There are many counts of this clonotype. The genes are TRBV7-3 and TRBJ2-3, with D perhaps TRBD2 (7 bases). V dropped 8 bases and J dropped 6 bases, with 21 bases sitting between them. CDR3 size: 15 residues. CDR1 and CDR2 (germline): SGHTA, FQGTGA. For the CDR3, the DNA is TGTGCCAGCGCGTACCTGGGGGGGGGCGCGGATACGCAGTATTTT. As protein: CASAYLGGGADTQYF.

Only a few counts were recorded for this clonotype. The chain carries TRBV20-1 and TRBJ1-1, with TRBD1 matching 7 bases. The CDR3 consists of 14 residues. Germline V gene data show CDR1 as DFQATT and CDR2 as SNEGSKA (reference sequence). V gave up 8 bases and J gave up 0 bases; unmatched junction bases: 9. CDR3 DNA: TGCAGTTCAAGACAGGGTACCATGAACACTGAAGCTTTCTTT. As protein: CSSRQGTMNTEAFF.

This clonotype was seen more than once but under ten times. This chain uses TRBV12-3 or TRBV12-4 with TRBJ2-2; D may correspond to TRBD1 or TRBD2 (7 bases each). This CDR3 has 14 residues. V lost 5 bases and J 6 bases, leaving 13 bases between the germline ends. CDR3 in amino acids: CASSPQGGAGELFF. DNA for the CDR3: TGTGCCAGCAGTCCTCAGGGGGGGGCCGGGGAGCTGTTTTTT.